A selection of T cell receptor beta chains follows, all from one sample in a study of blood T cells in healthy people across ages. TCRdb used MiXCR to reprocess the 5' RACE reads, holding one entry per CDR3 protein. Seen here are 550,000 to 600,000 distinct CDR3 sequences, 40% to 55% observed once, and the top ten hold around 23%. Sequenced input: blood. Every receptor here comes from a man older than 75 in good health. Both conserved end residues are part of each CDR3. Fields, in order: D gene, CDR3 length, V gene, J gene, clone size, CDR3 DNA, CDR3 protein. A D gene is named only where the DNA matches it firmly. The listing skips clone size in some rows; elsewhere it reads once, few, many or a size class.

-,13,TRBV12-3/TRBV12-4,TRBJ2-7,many,TGTGCCAGCAGTTCCCCCCCCAGCTACGAGCAGTACTTC,CASSSPPSYEQYF
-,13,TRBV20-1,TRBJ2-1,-,TGCAGTGCTAGAGGGGCAGCCTACAATGAGCAGTTCTTC,CSARGAAYNEQFF
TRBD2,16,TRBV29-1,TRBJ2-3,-,TGCAGCGTTGAAGGACTAGCGGGAGCCGGCACAGATACGCAGTATTTT,CSVEGLAGAGTDTQYF
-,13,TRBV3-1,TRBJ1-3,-,TGTGCCAGCAGCCGCCCTGAAGGAAACACCATATATTTT,CASSRPEGNTIYF
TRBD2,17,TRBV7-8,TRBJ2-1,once,TGTGCCAGCAGCTTAGCGGTTGCACTAGCGGAAAGAGAGGAGCAGTTCTTC,CASSLAVALAEREEQFF
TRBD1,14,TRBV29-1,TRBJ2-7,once,TGCAGCGTTGTGGAGACAGGGGGCTTCTACGAGCAGTACTTC,CSVVETGGFYEQYF
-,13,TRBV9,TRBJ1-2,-,TGTGCCAGCAGCGTAGGTCCCGGCTATGGCTACACCTTC,CASSVGPGYGYTF
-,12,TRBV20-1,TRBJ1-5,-,TGCAGTGCTAAGGGGGGAGAGGGGCCCCAGCATTTT,CSAKGGEGPQHF
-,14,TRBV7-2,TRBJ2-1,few,TGTGCCAGCAGCCCACCCGAGAGGCCCAATGAGCAGTTCTTC,CASSPPERPNEQFF
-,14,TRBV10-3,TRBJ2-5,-,TGTGCCATCAGTGAGTCGACAGGTCCAGAGACCCAGTACTTC,CAISESTGPETQYF
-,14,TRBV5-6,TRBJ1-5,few,TGTGCCAGCGGCTTGTACAGAAGCAATCAGCCCCAGCATTTT,CASGLYRSNQPQHF
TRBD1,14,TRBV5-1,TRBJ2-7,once,TGCGCCGGCTCCCGGGACAGTGCCCCTTACGAGCAGTACTTC,CAGSRDSAPYEQYF
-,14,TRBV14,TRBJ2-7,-,TGTGCCAGCAGCCAAAGACTTACCATTTCCGAGCAGTACTTC,CASSQRLTISEQYF
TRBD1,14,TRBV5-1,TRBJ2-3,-,TGCGCCAGCAGCGCCGACAGGGTCCCGGGTACGCAGTATTTT,CASSADRVPGTQYF
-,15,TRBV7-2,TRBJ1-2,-,TGTGCCAGCAGCTTAGCGGGGGACATGTCCTATGGCTACACCTTC,CASSLAGDMSYGYTF
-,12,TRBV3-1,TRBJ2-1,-,TGTGCCAGCAGCCGGCTGAACAATGAGCAGTTCTTC,CASSRLNNEQFF
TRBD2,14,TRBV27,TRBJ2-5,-,TGTGCCAGCAGTTCGCGGGGGGCCCAAGAGACCCAGTACTTC,CASSSRGAQETQYF
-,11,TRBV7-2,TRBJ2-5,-,TGTGCCAGCAGCGTCAACCGCGGGCAGTACTTC,CASSVNRGQYF
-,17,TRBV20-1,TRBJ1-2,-,TGCAGTGCTAGAGATTACACCCCGGGGTCTGTTGGCTATGGCTACACCTTC,CSARDYTPGSVGYGYTF
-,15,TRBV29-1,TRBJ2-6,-,TGCAGCGTTGACGGGAGAAGCTCTGGGGCCAACGTCCTGACTTTC,CSVDGRSSGANVLTF
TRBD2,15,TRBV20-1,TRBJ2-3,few,TGCAGTGCTAGAACCCCTAGCGGGAGTACGAATACGCAGTATTTT,CSARTPSGSTNTQYF
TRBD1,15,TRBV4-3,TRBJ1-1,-,TGCGCCAGCAGCCAAGTGGGACAGGGGGGCACTGAAGCTTTCTTT,CASSQVGQGGTEAFF
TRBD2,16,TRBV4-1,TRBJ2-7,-,TGCGCCAGCAGCCTCGAACCCGGACTAGCGGGGTACGAGCAGTACTTC,CASSLEPGLAGYEQYF
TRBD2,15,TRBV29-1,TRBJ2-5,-,TGCAGCGTCCGACGGACTAGCGGGAGAATAGAGACCCAGTACTTC,CSVRRTSGRIETQYF
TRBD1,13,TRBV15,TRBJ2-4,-,TGTGCCACCTCCGGACAGGTTGGGAACATTCAGTACTTC,CATSGQVGNIQYF
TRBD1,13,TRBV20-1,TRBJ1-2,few,TGCAGTGCTCAGCCAGGGGGGCGGTCTGGCTACACCTTC,CSAQPGGRSGYTF
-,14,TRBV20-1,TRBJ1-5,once,TGCAGTGCTGCGCGGGAGAATAGCAATCAGCCCCAGCATTTT,CSAARENSNQPQHF
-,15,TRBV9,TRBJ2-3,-,TGTGCCAGCGGCCGGCTCGAAAGACTCACAGATACGCAGTATTTT,CASGRLERLTDTQYF
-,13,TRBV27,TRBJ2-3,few,TGTGCCAGCAGTTCTCGCGAAGGAGATACGCAGTATTTT,CASSSREGDTQYF
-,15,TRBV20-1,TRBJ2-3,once,TGCAGTGCTAGAACTCCTACGGGAGGCACAGATACGCAGTATTTT,CSARTPTGGTDTQYF
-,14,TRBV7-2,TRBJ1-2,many,TGTGCCAGCAGCTTAGGGCCTACTAACTATGGCTACACCTTC,CASSLGPTNYGYTF
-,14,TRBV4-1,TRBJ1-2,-,TGCGCCAGCAGCCAAGAAGTGGGGTTCTATGGCTACACCTTC,CASSQEVGFYGYTF
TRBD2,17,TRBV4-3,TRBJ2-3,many,TGCGCCAGCAGCCAGTTTAGCGGGAATAGGGGCACAGATACGCAGTATTTT,CASSQFSGNRGTDTQYF
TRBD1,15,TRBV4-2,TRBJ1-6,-,TGTGCCAGCAGCCTCCCAGACAGGGGAATTTCACCCCTCCACTTT,CASSLPDRGISPLHF
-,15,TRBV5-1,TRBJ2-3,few,TGCGCCAGCAGCTTGGAGAGCCCTAGCACAGATACGCAGTATTTT,CASSLESPSTDTQYF
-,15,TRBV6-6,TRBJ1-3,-,TGTGCCAGCAGCAAATCCGAGATCTCTGGAAACACCATATATTTT,CASSKSEISGNTIYF
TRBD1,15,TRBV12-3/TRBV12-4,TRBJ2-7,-,TGTGCCAGCAGTTCGTCGGGGACAGGGAACTACGAGCAGTACTTC,CASSSSGTGNYEQYF
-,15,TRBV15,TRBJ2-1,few,TGTGCCACCAGCAGAGATCCCGTAGGGATTTATGAGCAGTTCTTC,CATSRDPVGIYEQFF
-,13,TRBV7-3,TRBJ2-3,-,TGTGCCAGCAGCTTAGCCCTTTCAGATACGCAGTATTTT,CASSLALSDTQYF
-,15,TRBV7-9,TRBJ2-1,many,TGTGCCAGCAGCTTTCGGCAGGGATCCTCCAATGAGCAGTTCTTC,CASSFRQGSSNEQFF
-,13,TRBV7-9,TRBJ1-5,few,TGTGCCAGCAGCTTAGAGGGTCTTCAGGCCCAGCATTTT,CASSLEGLQAQHF
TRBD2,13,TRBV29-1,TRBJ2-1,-,TGCAGCGTTGAAGGGCTAGCGGGAGGTGAGCAGTTCTTC,CSVEGLAGGEQFF
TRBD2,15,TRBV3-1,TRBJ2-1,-,TGTGCCAGCAAAACCACTAGCGGGGGATCCAATGAGCAGTTCTTC,CASKTTSGGSNEQFF
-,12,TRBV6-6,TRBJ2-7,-,TGTACCAGCAGTTCGGGCACCTACGAGCAGTACTTC,CTSSSGTYEQYF
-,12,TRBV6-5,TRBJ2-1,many,TGTGCCCGGGGGACTCGGTACAATGAGCAGTTCTTC,CARGTRYNEQFF
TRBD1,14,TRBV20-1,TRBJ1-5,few,TGCAGTGCTGGTGGACAGGTGGGTTTTCAGCCCCAGCATTTT,CSAGGQVGFQPQHF
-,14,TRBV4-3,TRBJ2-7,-,TGCGCCAGCAGCCAAGCAGCAGGGATCTACGAGCAGTACTTC,CASSQAAGIYEQYF